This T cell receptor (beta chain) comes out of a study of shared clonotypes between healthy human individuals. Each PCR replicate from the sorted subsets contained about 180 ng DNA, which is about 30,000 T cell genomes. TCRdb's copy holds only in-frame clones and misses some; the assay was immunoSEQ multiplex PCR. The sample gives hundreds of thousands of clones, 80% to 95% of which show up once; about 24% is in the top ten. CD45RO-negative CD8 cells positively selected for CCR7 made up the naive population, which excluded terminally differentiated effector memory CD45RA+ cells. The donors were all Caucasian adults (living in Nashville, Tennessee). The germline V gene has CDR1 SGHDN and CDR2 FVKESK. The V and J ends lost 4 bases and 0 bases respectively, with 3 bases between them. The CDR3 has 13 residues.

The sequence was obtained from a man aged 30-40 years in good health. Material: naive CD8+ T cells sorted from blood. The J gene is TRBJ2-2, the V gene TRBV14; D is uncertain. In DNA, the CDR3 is TGTGCCAGCAGCCCCGCGAACACCGGGGAGCTGTTTTTT. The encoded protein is CASSPANTGELFF.